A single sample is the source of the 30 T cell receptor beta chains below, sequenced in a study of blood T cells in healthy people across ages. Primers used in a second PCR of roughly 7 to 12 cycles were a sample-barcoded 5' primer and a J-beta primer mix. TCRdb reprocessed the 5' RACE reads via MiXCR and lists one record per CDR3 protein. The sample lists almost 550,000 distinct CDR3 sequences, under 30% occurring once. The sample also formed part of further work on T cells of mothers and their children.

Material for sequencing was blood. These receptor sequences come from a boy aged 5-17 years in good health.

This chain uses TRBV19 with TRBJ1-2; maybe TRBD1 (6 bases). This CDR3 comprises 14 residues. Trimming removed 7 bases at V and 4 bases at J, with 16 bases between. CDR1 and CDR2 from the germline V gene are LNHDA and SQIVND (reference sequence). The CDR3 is CASTLDSYFYGYTF. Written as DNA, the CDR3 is TGTGCCAGTACCTTGGACAGTTACTTCTATGGCTACACCTTC. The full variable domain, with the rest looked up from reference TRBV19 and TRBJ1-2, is DGGITQSPKYLFRKEGQNVTLSCEQNLNHDAMYWYRQDPGQGLRLIYYSQIVNDFQKGDIAEGYSVSREKKESFPLTVTSAQKNPTAFYLCASTLDSYFYGYTFGSGTRLTVV.

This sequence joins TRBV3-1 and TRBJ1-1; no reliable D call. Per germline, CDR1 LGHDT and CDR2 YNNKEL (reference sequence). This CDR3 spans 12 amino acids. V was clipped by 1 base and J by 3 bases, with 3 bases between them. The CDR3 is CASSQAYTEAFF. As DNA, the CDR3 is TGTGCCAGCAGCCAAGCATACACTGAAGCTTTCTTT.

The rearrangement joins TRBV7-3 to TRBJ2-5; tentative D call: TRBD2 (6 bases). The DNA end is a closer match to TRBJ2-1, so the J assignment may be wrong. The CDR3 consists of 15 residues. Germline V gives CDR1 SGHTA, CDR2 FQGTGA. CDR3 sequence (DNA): TGTGCCAGCAGCTTAAGTTCTAGCGAAAACAATGAGCAGTTCTTC. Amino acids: CASSLSSSENNEQFF.

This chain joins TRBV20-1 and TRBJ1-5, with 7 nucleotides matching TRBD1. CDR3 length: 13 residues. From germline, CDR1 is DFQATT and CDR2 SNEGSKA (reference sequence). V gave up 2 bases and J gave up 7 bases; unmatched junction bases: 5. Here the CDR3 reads CSARKGGGQPQHF. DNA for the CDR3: TGCAGTGCTAGAAAAGGGGGCGGCCAGCCCCAGCATTTT.

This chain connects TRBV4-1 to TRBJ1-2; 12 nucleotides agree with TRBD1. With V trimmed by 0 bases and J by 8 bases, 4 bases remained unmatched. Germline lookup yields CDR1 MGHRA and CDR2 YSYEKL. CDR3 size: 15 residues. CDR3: CASSQERDRGQGYTF. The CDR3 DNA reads TGCGCCAGCAGCCAAGAAAGGGACAGGGGGCAGGGCTACACCTTC.

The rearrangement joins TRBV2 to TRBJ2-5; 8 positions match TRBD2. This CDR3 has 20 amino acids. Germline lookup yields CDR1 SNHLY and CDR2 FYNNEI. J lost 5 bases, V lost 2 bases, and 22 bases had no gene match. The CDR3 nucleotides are TGTGCCAGCAGTGAAAGTCGGGTATCCTTAGCGGGAACGTTGGAGGAGACCCAGTACTTC. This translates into CASSESRVSLAGTLEETQYF. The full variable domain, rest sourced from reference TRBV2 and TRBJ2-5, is EPEVTQTPSHQVTQMGQEVILRCVPISNHLYFYWYRQILGQKVEFLVSFYNNEISEKSEIFDDQFSVERPDGSNFTLKIRSTKLEDSAMYFCASSESRVSLAGTLEETQYFGPGTRLLVL.

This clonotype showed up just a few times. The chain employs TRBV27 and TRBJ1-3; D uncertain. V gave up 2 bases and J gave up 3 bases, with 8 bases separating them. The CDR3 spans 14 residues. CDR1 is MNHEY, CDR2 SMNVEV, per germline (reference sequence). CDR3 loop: CASSLRGVGNTIYF. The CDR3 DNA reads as TGTGCCAGCAGTTTACGTGGGGTTGGAAACACCATATATTTT.

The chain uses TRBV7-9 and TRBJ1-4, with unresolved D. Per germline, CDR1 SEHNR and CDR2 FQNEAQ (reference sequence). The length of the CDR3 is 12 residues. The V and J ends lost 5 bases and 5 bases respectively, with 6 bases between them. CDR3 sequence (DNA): TGTGCCAGCAGCCTAATCAATGAAAAACTGTTTTTT. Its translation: CASSLINEKLFF. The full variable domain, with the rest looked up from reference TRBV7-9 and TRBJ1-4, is DTGVSQNPRHKITKRGQNVTFRCDPISEHNRLYWYRQTLGQGPEFLTYFQNEAQLEKSRLLSDRFSAERPKGSFSTLEIQRTEQGDSAMYLCASSLINEKLFFGSGTQLSVL.

The CDR3 loop is CASSLDGLAGYNEQFF. The CDR3 bases are TGTGCCAGCAGCTTAGATGGACTAGCGGGTTACAATGAGCAGTTCTTC. The V gene is TRBV7-2, the J gene TRBJ2-1, with TRBD2 identical over 11 bases. With V trimmed by 1 base and J by 4 bases, 3 bases remained unmatched. The germline V gene encodes CDR1 SGHTA and CDR2 FQGNSA. The CDR3 consists of 16 residues.

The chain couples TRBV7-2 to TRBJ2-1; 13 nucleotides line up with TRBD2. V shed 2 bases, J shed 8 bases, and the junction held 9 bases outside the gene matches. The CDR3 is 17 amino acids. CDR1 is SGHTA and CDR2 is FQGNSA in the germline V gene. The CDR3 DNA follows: TGTGCCAGCAGCTTATCTGTGACTAGCGGGAGGCGCGATGAGCAGTTCTTC. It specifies CASSLSVTSGRRDEQFF.

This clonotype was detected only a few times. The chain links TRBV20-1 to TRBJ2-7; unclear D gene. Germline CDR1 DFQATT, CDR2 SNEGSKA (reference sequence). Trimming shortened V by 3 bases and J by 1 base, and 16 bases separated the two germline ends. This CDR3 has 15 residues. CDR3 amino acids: CSASSRESVSYEQYF. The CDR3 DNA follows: TGCAGTGCTAGTAGTCGTGAGTCTGTATCCTACGAGCAGTACTTC.

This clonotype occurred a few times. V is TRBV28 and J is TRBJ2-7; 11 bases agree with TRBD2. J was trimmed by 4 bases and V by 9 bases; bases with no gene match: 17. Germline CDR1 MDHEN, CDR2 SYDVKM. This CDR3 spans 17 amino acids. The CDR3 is CASGSLASGRRVYEQYF. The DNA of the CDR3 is TGTGCCAGTGGGTCCCTGGCTAGCGGGAGGAGGGTATACGAGCAGTACTTC. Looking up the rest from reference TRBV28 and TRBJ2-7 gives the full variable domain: DVKVTQSSRYLVKRTGEKVFLECVQDMDHENMFWYRQDPGLGLRLIYFSYDVKMKEKGDIPEGYSVSREKKERFSLILESASTNQTSMYLCASGSLASGRRVYEQYFGPGTRLTVT.

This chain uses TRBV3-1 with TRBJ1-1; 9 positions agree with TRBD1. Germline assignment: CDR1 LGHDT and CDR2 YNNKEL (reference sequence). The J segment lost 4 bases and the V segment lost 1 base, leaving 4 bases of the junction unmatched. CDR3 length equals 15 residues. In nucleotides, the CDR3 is TGTGCCAGCAGCCAAGGGGGACAGGGTGGCACTGAAGCTTTCTTT. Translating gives CASSQGGQGGTEAFF.

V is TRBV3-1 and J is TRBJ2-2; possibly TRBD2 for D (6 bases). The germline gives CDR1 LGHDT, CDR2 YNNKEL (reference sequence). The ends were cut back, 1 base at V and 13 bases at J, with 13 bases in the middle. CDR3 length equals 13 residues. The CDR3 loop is CASSQVLEGRLFF. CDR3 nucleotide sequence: TGTGCCAGCAGCCAAGTTTTGGAGGGCCGGCTGTTTTTT.

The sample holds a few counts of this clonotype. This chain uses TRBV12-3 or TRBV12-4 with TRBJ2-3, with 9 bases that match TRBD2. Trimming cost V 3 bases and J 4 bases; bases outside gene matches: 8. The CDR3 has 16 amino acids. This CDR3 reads CASSLRAGGPADTQYF. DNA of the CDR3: TGTGCCAGCAGTTTGAGGGCGGGAGGGCCGGCAGATACGCAGTATTTT.

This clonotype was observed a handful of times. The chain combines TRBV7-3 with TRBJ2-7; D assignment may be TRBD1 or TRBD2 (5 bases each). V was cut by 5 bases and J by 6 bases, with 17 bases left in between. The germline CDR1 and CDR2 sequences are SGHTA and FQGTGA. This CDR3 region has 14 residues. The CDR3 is CASSPLGRAGEQYF. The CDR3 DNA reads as TGTGCCAGCAGCCCCCTGGGACGGGCTGGCGAGCAGTACTTC.

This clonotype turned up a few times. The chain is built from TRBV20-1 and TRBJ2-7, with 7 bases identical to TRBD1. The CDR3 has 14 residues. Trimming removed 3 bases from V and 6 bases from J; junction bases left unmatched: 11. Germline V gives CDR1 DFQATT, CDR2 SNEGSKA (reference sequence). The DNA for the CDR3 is TGCAGTGCTAGCCCCGGGACAGTGGCATCCGAGCAGTACTTC. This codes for CSASPGTVASEQYF.

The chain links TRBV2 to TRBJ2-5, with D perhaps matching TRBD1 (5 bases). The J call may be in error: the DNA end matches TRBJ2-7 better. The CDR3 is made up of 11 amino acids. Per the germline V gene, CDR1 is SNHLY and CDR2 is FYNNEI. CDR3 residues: CASRTAHEQYF. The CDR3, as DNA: TGTGCCAGCAGGACAGCCCACGAGCAGTACTTC.

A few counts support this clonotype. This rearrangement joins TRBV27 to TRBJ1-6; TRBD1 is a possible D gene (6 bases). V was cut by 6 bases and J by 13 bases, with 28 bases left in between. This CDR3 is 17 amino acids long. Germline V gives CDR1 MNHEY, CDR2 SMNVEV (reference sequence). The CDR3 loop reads CASRSPTRGPAMGPLHF. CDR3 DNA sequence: TGTGCCAGCAGGTCCCCTACCAGGGGCCCCGCTATGGGGCCCCTCCACTTT.

CDR3 sequence reads: CASSPRGQGAYEQYF. In DNA form, the CDR3 reads TGTGCCAGCAGCCCCCGTGGGCAGGGAGCCTACGAGCAGTACTTC. The V and J genes are TRBV7-2 and TRBJ2-7; the D call may be TRBD1 or TRBD2 (5 bases each). Germline CDR1 reads SGHTA; CDR2 reads FQGNSA. CDR3 length: 15 residues. Trimming took off 5 bases at V and 2 bases at J, with 16 bases between the two ends.

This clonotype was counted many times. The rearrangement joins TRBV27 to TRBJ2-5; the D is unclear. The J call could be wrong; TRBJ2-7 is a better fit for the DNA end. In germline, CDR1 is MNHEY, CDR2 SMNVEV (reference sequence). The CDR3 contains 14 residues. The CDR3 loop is CASSLSNFLYEQYF. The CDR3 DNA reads TGTGCCAGCAGTTTATCGAACTTCCTATACGAGCAGTACTTC.

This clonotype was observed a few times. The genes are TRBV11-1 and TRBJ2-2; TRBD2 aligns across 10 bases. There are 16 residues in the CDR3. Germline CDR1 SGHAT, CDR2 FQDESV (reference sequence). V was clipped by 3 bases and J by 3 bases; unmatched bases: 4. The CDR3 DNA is TGTGCCAGCAGCTTTCTAGCGGGAGAGGACACCGGGGAGCTGTTTTTT. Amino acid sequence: CASSFLAGEDTGELFF. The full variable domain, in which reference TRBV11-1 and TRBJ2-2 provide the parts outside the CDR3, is EAEVAQSPRYKITEKSQAVAFWCDPISGHATLYWYRQILGQGPELLVQFQDESVVDDSQLPKDRFSAERLKGVDSTLKIQPAELGDSAMYLCASSFLAGEDTGELFFGEGSRLTVL.

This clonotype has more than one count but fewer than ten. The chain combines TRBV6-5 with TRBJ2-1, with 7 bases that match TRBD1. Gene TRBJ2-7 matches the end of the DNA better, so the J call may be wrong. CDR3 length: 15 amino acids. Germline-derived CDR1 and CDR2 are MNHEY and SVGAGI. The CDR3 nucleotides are TGTGCCAGCAGTGACGTGACAGGGTTGTGGTACGAGCAGTACTTC. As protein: CASSDVTGLWYEQYF.

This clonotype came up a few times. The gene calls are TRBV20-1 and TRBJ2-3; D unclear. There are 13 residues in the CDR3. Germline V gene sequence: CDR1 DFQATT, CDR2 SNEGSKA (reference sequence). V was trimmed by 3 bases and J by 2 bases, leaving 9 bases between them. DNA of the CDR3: TGCAGTGCTAGGGAAGAGATCACAGATACGCAGTATTTT. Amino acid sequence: CSAREEITDTQYF.

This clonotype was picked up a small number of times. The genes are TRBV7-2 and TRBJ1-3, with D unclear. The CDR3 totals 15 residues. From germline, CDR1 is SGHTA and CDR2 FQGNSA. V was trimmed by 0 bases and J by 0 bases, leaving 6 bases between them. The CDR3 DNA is TGTGCCAGCAGCTTAGCCCCCAACTCTGGAAACACCATATATTTT. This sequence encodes CASSLAPNSGNTIYF.

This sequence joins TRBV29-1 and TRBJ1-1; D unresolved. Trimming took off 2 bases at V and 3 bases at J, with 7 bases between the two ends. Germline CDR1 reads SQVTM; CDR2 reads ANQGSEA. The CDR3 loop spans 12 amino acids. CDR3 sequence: CSVESEDTEAFF. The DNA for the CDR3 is TGCAGCGTTGAATCTGAGGACACTGAAGCTTTCTTT. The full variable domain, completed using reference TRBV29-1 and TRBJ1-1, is SAVISQKPSRDICQRGTSLTIQCQVDSQVTMMFWYRQQPGQSLTLIATANQGSEATYESGFVIDKFPISRPNLTFSTLTVSNMSPEDSSIYLCSVESEDTEAFFGQGTRLTVV.

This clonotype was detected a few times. CDR3: CASSSRVGRGTANEKLFF. In nucleotides, the CDR3 is TGTGCCAGCAGCTCCCGCGTGGGGCGAGGAACAGCTAATGAAAAACTGTTTTTT. The gene calls are TRBV7-6 and TRBJ1-4, with a possible D match to TRBD1 (5 bases). This CDR3 is built from 18 residues. Trimming pared 4 bases from V and 3 bases from J, leaving 21 bases between. Germline V gene data show CDR1 as SGHVS and CDR2 as FNYEAQ.

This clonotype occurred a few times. The CDR3 region is CASGEMAKPRGTQYF. Written as DNA, the CDR3 is TGTGCCAGCGGAGAGATGGCAAAACCCAGGGGGACCCAGTACTTC. The chain is built from TRBV28 and TRBJ2-5, with D possibly being TRBD1 (6 bases). Trimming removed 8 bases from V and 7 bases from J, with 23 bases in between. Germline CDR1 and CDR2: MDHEN and SYDVKM. This CDR3 has 15 residues.

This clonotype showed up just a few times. The CDR3 nucleotides read TGCAGCGTTGCTCCTAGCGGCAACATTCAGTACTTC. Translation: CSVAPSGNIQYF. The V and J genes are TRBV29-1 and TRBJ2-4, with TRBD2 identical over 7 bases. This CDR3 has 12 residues. Trimming at V came to 4 bases and at J to 7 bases, leaving 4 bases not matched to a gene. Germline V gives CDR1 SQVTM, CDR2 ANQGSEA.

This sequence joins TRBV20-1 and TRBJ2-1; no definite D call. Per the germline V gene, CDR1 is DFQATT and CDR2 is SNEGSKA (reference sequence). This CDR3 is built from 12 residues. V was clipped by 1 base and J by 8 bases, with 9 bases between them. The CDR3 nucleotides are TGCAGTGCTAGAGGACCTTGGGATGAGCAGTTCTTC. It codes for CSARGPWDEQFF.